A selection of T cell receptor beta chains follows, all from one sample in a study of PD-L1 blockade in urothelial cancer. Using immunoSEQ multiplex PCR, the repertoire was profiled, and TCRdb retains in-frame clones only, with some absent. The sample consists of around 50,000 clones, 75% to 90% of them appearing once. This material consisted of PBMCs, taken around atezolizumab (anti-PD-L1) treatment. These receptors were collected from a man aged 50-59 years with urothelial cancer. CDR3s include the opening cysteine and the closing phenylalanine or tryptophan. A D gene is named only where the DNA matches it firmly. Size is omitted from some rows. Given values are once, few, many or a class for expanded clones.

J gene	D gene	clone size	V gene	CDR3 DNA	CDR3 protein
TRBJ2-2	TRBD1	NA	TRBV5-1	TGCGCCAGCAGCTTCCAGGGGGCGGGCACCGGGGAGCTGTTTTTT	CASSFQGAGTGELFF
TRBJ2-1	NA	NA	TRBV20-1	TGCAGTGCTAGACAGGGGCTTTTAGGGTTCTTC	CSARQGLLGFF
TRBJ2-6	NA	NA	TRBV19	TGTGCCAGTACCACTACAGGGGGGGGGCTCTCTGGGGCCAACGTCCTGACTTTC	CASTTTGGGLSGANVLTF
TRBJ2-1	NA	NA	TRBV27	TGTGCCAGCAGTTTTTATGGGGGCATCTACAATGAGCAGTTCTTC	CASSFYGGIYNEQFF
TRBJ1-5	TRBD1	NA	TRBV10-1	TGCGCCAGCGGTCAGGGGGCGAAAAGCAATCAGCCCCAGCATTTT	CASGQGAKSNQPQHF
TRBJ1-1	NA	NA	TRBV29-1	TGCAGCGTTGTCACAGGGTACACTGAAGCTTTCTTT	CSVVTGYTEAFF
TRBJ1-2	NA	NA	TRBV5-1	TGCGCCAGCAGCTTGGGCGACAGTAACTATGGCTACACCTTC	CASSLGDSNYGYTF
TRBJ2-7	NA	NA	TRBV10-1	TGCGCCAGCAGTGAACGCGGGGCAAGTGGGTACGAGCAGTACTTC	CASSERGASGYEQYF
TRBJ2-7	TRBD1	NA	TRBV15	TGTGCCACCAGCAGGGACAGGGGTTTATACGAGCAGTACTTC	CATSRDRGLYEQYF
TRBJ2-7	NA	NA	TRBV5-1	TGCGCCAGCAGGTCCGGGATAACCACCTACGAGCAGTACTTC	CASRSGITTYEQYF
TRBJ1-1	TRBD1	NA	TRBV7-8	TGTGCCAGCAGCTCGGACAGGGGGCAGGATGAAGCTTTCTTT	CASSSDRGQDEAFF
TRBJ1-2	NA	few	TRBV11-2	TGTGCCAGCAGCCGAGAACCCAGGATTTACTATGGCTACACCTTC	CASSREPRIYYGYTF
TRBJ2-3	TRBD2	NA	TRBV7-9	TGTGCCAGCAGCCATATTATTAGCGGGAGCACAGATACGCAGTATTTT	CASSHIISGSTDTQYF
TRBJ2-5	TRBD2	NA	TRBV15	TGTGCCACCAGCAGTATTTACTCGGGGGGGATTCTCCAAGAGAGGACCCAGTACTTC	CATSSIYSGGILQERTQYF
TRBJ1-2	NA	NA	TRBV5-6	TGTGCCAGCAGCTTGATAGCTGACGGCTACACCTTC	CASSLIADGYTF
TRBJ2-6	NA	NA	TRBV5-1	TGCGCCAGCAGCTTGGCTCTCTCTGGGGCCAACGTCCTGACTTTC	CASSLALSGANVLTF
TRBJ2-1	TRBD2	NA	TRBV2	TGTGCCAGTTACAGGACTAGCCGCCGCTCCTACAATGAGCAGTTCTTC	CASYRTSRRSYNEQFF
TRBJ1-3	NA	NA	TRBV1	TGCACCAGCAGCTCGGGACAACACTCTGGAAACACCATATATTTT	CTSSSGQHSGNTIYF
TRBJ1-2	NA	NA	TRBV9	TGTGCCAGCAGCGTAGGGGGGGAGAATATAGGTGGCTACACCTTC	CASSVGGENIGGYTF
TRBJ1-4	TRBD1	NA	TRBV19	TGTGCCAGTAGTGGCAGGACAGGGCAAAGTGAAAAACTGTTTTTT	CASSGRTGQSEKLFF
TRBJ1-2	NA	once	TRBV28	TGTGCCAGCAGTTTCGGGGGACCTCAGTTATTCTATGGCTACACCTTC	CASSFGGPQLFYGYTF
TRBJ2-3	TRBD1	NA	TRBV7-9	TGTGCCAGCAGCTTCGGGACAGGGTATGCAGATACGCAGTATTTT	CASSFGTGYADTQYF
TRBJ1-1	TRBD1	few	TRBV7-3	TGTGCCAGCAGCCTGGACAGGGGGAGCACTGAAGCTTTCTTT	CASSLDRGSTEAFF
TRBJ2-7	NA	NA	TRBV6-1	TGTGCCAGCAGCAGGGGTTTACTCGTGGAGCAGTACTTC	CASSRGLLVEQYF
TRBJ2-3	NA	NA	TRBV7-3	TGTGCCAGCAGCCACTGGCCTACAGGGGGGGGGACGCAGTATTTT	CASSHWPTGGGTQYF
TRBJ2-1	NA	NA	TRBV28	TGTGCCAGTCTGGAACAGGGTCCCTACAATGAGCAGTTCTTC	CASLEQGPYNEQFF
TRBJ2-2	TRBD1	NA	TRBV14	TGTGCCAGCAGCCCGGGAAAAAAGGACAGGGGGAAGGCCGGGGAGCTGTTTTTT	CASSPGKKDRGKAGELFF
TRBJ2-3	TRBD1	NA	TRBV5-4	TGTGCCAGCAGTCACCGTTGGGACAGAGCTAGCACAGATACGCAGTATTTT	CASSHRWDRASTDTQYF
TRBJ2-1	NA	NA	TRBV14	TGTGCCAGCAGCCAAGTCCGCAGGGTTGACAATGAGCAGTTCTTC	CASSQVRRVDNEQFF
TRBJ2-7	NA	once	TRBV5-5	TGTGCCAGCAGTTACCGGGTGGAATTATACGAGCAGTACTTC	CASSYRVELYEQYF
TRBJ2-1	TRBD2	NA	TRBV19	TGTGCCAGTATGGGCGGGGGGTACAATGAGCAGTTCTTC	CASMGGGYNEQFF
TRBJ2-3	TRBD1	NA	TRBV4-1	TGCGCCAGCAGCCAAGATTGGGACAGGGGCACAGATACGCAGTATTTT	CASSQDWDRGTDTQYF
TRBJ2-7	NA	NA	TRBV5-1	TGCGCCAGCATGAGGACAGCGAGCTCCTACGAGCAGTACTTC	CASMRTASSYEQYF
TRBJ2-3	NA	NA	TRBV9	TGTGCCAGCAGCGCCCAGGGGCTTGGGACAGATACGCAGTATTTT	CASSAQGLGTDTQYF
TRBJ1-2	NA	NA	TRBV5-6	TGTGCCAGCAGCTCGGGACAACTGGGGAACTATGGCTACACCTTC	CASSSGQLGNYGYTF
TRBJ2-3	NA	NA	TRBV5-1	TGCGCCAGCAGCTTTAACAGAGACACAGATACGCAGTATTTT	CASSFNRDTDTQYF
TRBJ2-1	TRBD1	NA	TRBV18	TGTGCCAGCTCACTAGACAGGGGGCTGGCCAATGAGCAGTTCTTC	CASSLDRGLANEQFF
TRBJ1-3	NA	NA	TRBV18	TGTGCCAGCTCACCACCGGGGGCGGACACCATATATTTT	CASSPPGADTIYF
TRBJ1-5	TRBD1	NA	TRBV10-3	TGTGCCATCAGCCCGACAGGGGGTGAAAATCAGCCCCAGCATTTT	CAISPTGGENQPQHF
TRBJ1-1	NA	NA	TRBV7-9	TGTGCCAGCAGCCAAGGAGGGGCCGGAGACACTGAAGCTTTCTTT	CASSQGGAGDTEAFF
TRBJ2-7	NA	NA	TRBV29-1	TGCAGCGTCCACGGGACATACTCCTACGAGCAGTACTTC	CSVHGTYSYEQYF
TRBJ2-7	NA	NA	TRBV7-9	TGTGCCAGCAGCTTAGAGGCGGGGATTCGCTCCTACGAGCAGTACTTC	CASSLEAGIRSYEQYF
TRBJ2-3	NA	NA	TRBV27	TGTGCCAGCAGTCGACAGAGCACAGATACGCAGTATTTT	CASSRQSTDTQYF
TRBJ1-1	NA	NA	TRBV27	TGTGCCAGCAGTCCCTATGACAGGAACACTGAAGCTTTCTTT	CASSPYDRNTEAFF
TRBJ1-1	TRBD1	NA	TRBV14	TGTGCCAGCAAACAGACAGGGATGAACACTGAAGCTTTCTTT	CASKQTGMNTEAFF
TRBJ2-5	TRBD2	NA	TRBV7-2	TGTGCCAGCAGACAGGGACTAGCGAAAGAGACCCAGTACTTC	CASRQGLAKETQYF
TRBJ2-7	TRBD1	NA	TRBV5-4	TGTGCCAGCAGCTTACCGGGACAGAACCCACTCCAGTACTTC	CASSLPGQNPLQYF
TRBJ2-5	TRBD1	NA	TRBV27	TGTGCCAGCAGGGCCGCAGGGGGCTTCAGTGAGACCCAGTACTTC	CASRAAGGFSETQYF
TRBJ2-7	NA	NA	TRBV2	TGTGCCAGCAGTGATGGACTATCCTCCTACGAGCAGTACTTC	CASSDGLSSYEQYF
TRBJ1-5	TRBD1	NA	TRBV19	TGTGCCAGTAGTTGGGACAGCAATAGCAATCAGCCCCAGCATTTT	CASSWDSNSNQPQHF
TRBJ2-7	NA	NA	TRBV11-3	TGTGCCAGCAGCCCAGGGGCGTCCTACGAGCAGTACTTC	CASSPGASYEQYF
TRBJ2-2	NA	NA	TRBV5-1	TGCGCCAGCAGCGAGCAGGGAATTAGCGGGGAGCTGTTTTTT	CASSEQGISGELFF
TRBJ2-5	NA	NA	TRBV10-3	TGTGCCGTACGGGGTTTGGAGACCCAGTACTTC	CAVRGLETQYF
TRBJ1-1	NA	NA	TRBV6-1	TGTGCCAGCAGTGAAGTACCCGGGGGACGGGACACTGAAGCTTTCTTT	CASSEVPGGRDTEAFF
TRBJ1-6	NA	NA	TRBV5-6	TGTGCCAGCAGAAGGGAGGCCGGCGGATCGGTTGGACCCCTCCACTTT	CASRREAGGSVGPLHF